This T cell receptor beta chain came from a study of shared clonotypes between healthy human individuals. Turning to the study itself: The cohort comprised two women and three men. Their ages spanned 18 to 49 years.

Donors had no recently reported acute infections or vaccinations and were HIV-negative. The table came from immunoSEQ multiplex PCR; TCRdb's copy has only in-frame clones and leaves some out. The sample lists more than 2,000,000 clones, more than 80% occurring once. In regard to this clone: Its specificity is not known.

Notes on the study in general: Sequencing depth was expected to influence donor clonotype sharing.

The CDR3 consists of 15 residues. Unmatched junction bases numbered 9, after V lost 5 bases and J lost 6 bases. Looked up from germline, CDR1 is SEHNR and CDR2 is FQNEAQ (reference sequence). This chain uses TRBV7-9 with TRBJ2-1; TRBD2 aligns across 8 bases. Sequences were obtained from naive CD4+ T cells sorted from blood. Documented subset: CD45RA+ positively selected. The sequence derives from a man between 18 and 29 years old in good health. DNA of the CDR3: TGTGCCAGCAGCCCGCTAGCGGGTAAGGGCAATGAGCAGTTCTTC. Protein product: CASSPLAGKGNEQFF.